The T cell receptor beta chain under discussion was sequenced for a study of blood T cell repertoires in COVID-19. The overall study: Samples representing acute and convalescent COVID-19 were sourced from the United States, Italy and Spain. PBMCs, B-cell-depleted T cells, or T cells provided the cDNA or gDNA that made up the material.

Authors' analysis steps: The assay estimated nucleated cells by amplifying reference gene primers. Clones were sequenced by immunoSEQ multiplex PCR, and TCRdb holds only the in-frame ones, with some missing. V and J calls and clone size follow that table, whereas D and trimming were derived from the DNA. The repertoire holds some 120,000 clones, with 85% as singletons. The specimen was peripheral blood. The sequence was obtained from a man in his sixties with acute or convalescent COVID-19.

CDR3 amino acids: CASTGVTEAFF. DNA for the CDR3: TGTGCCAGCACCGGTGTGACTGAAGCTTTCTTT. The rearrangement uses TRBV28 and TRBJ1-1; D not resolved. The CDR3 loop spans 11 amino acids. Trimming left V 7 bases short and J 5 bases short, with 8 bases between. The germline V gene has CDR1 MDHEN and CDR2 SYDVKM.